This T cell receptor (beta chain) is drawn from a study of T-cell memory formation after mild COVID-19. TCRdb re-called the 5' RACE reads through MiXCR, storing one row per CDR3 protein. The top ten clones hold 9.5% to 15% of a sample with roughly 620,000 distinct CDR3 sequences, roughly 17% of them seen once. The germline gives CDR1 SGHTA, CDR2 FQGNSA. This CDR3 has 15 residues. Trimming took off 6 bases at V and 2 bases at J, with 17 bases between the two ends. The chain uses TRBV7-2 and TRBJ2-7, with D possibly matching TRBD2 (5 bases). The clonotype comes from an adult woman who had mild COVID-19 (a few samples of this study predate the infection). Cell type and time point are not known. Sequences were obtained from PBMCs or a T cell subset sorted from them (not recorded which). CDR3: CASSYDPSGTYEQYF. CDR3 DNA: TGTGCCAGCAGTTACGATCCCTCGGGGACCTACGAGCAGTACTTC.